This T cell receptor beta chain was sequenced in a study of CD8+CD57+ T cells in acquired aplastic anemia. Study background: Mean yield of DNA from sorted CD4+ and CD8+ cells was 3 to 3.5 ug.

With respect to this clonotype: Its specificity is not known. The junction shows a germline mismatch at one end, possibly a read error.

Points from the study as a whole: Patients and controls shared twenty-nine CD8+ CDR3 sequences.

Patients chosen for sequencing had CD8+CD57+ cells that had expanded, as shown by flow cytometry. The patients all had a severe acquired aplastic anemia diagnosis. All patients were therapy-naive when blood was sampled. The template used for profiling TCR beta VDJ and CDR3 was genomic DNA. TCRdb independently ran MiXCR on the reads; one entry per CDR3 protein. This table has 130,000 or so distinct CDR3 sequences, about 40% appearing once. Germline CDR1 LGHNA, CDR2 YNFKEQ. The CDR3 loop spans 20 amino acids. The receptor was isolated from a human donor with aplastic anemia. The sample taken for sequencing was sorted CD4+, CD8+, or CD8+CD57+ T cells (not recorded which) from PBMCs. The chain employs TRBV4-2 and TRBJ2-3; 9 bases line up with TRBD2. Written as DNA, the CDR3 is TGTGCCAGCAGCCCGAGCGGGGGGTATATGAGATGGTCTAGCACAGATACGCTGTATTTT. It specifies CASSPSGGYMRWSSTDTLYF.